This T cell receptor (beta chain) was identified during a study of metastatic and nonmetastatic thyroid tumors. The overall study: Repertoire comparisons spanned blood and tumor or nodule tissue from malignant and benign thyroid patients.

Points from the study as a whole: In blood and tumor, TCR beta diversity was reportedly significantly higher in malignant thyroid tumors than in benign nodules.

Authors' processing steps: The study took CDR3 differences across clinicopathological groups and made a distant-metastasis classifier for papillary thyroid cancer from them. TCRdb reprocessed the PCR reads using MiXCR. The V and J calls and clone size come from TCRdb's table, not from the authors' own analysis. The sample has around 20,000 clones, 21% seen once; the top ten hold about a sixth. A note on this clone: Antigen: not known.

All patients reached thyroid surgery having received no treatment beforehand. This clonotype was sampled from a female donor with papillary thyroid cancer or a benign thyroid nodule (not recorded which). Some clones in this sample may be carry-over from other donors' samples. Input material: tumor tissue.

The CDR3 loop reads CASSQEVSGQPYGYTF. The CDR3, as DNA: TGCGCCAGCAGCCAAGAAGTATCAGGACAGCCCTATGGCTACACCTTC. The genes are TRBV4-1 and TRBJ1-2; possible D gene TRBD1, 6 bases. Germline CDR1 and CDR2: MGHRA and YSYEKL. This CDR3 spans 16 amino acids. V was shortened by 0 bases and J by 4 bases, with 15 bases between the two germline ends.